The sequence of this TCR beta chain was determined in a study of PD-L1 blockade in urothelial cancer. About the research overall: Atezolizumab, begun by patients in about 2014, was given at 1,200 mg intravenously every 3 weeks. About 90% of the 29 patients were males with bladder-origin urothelial cancer. Whole-study findings and limits: Durable-benefit patients expanded tumor-associated blood clones more at 3 weeks.

Clones were read by immunoSEQ multiplex PCR, and TCRdb kept only the in-frame ones, dropping some. The table has around 40,000 clones, about 89% seen once; the top ten hold around 1.8%. Germline CDR1 and CDR2: SGHDT and YYEEEE. This CDR3 is 15 amino acids long. The V gene end was trimmed by 2 bases and the J gene end by 2 bases; junction bases not matched to a gene: 5. As regards this clone: What it binds is not known.

This specimen consisted of PBMCs, obtained around atezolizumab (anti-PD-L1) treatment. This chain uses TRBV5-6 with TRBJ2-5; 8 nucleotides align to TRBD1. This clonotype was obtained from a man aged 60 to 69 with urothelial cancer. CDR3 sequence (DNA): TGTGCCAGCAGCTTTGTTGGGACAGGACAAGAGACCCAGTACTTC. It translates to CASSFVGTGQETQYF.